This TCR beta chain was sequenced during a study of T-cell reconstitution after alpha-beta-depleted transplantation in children. CDR1 MNHEY and CDR2 SVGEGT come from the germline V gene. V lost 4 bases to trimming and J lost 4 bases; unmatched junction nucleotides: 10. The CDR3 contains 17 residues. This clonotype was detected ten times or more. Molecular barcoding with unique molecular identifiers was used for the TCRbeta library. Via MiXCR, TCRdb re-called the PCR reads, giving one row per CDR3 protein. In the table there are a few hundred thousand distinct CDR3 sequences, approximately 10% of which are singletons.

The genes are TRBV6-2 or TRBV6-3 and TRBJ2-1, with 10 bases aligning to TRBD2. The TCR sequence derives from a human donor who donated a stem cell graft to a child with acute lymphoblastic leukemia. This sample comprised PBMCs from the stem cell graft donor, obtained from the stem cell graft. For the CDR3, the DNA is TGTGCCAGCAGTTCGGGGCTCCTAGCGGGAGCTTACAATGAGCAGTTCTTC. It specifies CASSSGLLAGAYNEQFF.